The 23 T cell receptor beta chains listed next were all sequenced from one sample in a study of identical twins. TCRdb re-derived calls from the 5' RACE reads in MiXCR, one entry per CDR3 protein. The sample yields hundreds of thousands of distinct CDR3 sequences, under 8.5% seen once. These records were also assigned to another study, of yellow fever vaccine responses in identical twins.

Specimen: PBMCs. The receptors here all came from a woman aged 18-35 years in good health.

This clonotype was counted only a few times. The J gene is TRBJ2-3, the V gene TRBV25-1, with 10 bases fitting TRBD1. Trimming removed 8 bases from V and 4 bases from J; junction bases left unmatched: 9. Germline V CDR1 and CDR2: MGHDK, SYGVNS. There are 15 residues in the CDR3. The CDR3 nucleotides are TGTGCCAGCGCCTTATCCGGGACAGGGGCAGATACGCAGTATTTT. It codes for CASALSGTGADTQYF.

This clonotype was found many times. The rearrangement uses TRBV25-1 and TRBJ1-6; no firm D call. CDR1 is MGHDK and CDR2 is SYGVNS in the germline V gene. This CDR3 spans 14 amino acids. V lost 3 bases to trimming and J lost 9 bases, with 12 bases between them. This CDR3 is CASSDRASFSPLHF. DNA for the CDR3: TGTGCCAGCAGTGACCGGGCCAGTTTTTCACCCCTCCACTTT.

This clonotype was detected many times. V usage is TRBV28 and J usage is TRBJ1-1, with D unclear. The CDR3 loop spans 13 amino acids. V was clipped by 3 bases and J by 3 bases, with 8 bases between them. Germline V gene sequence: CDR1 MDHEN, CDR2 SYDVKM. CDR3 in DNA: TGTGCCAGCAGTTTTACGGGAGACACTGAAGCTTTCTTT. It specifies CASSFTGDTEAFF. The full variable domain, with the rest looked up from reference TRBV28 and TRBJ1-1, is DVKVTQSSRYLVKRTGEKVFLECVQDMDHENMFWYRQDPGLGLRLIYFSYDVKMKEKGDIPEGYSVSREKKERFSLILESASTNQTSMYLCASSFTGDTEAFFGQGTRLTVV.

This clonotype was seen many times. CDR3 nucleotide sequence: TGCGCCAGCAGCCAACCCATGGACGGAGACAAAAACATTCAGTACTTC. It specifies CASSQPMDGDKNIQYF. The chain uses TRBV4-1 and TRBJ2-4; D gene ambiguous. Trimming shortened V by 2 bases and J by 3 bases, and 14 bases separated the two germline ends. The germline CDR1 and CDR2 sequences are MGHRA and YSYEKL. The CDR3 is made up of 16 amino acids.

In this sample, this clonotype turned up many times. V usage is TRBV5-1 and J usage is TRBJ1-4; tentatively, D is TRBD1 (6 bases). From germline, CDR1 is SGHRS and CDR2 YFSETQ. Trimming removed 4 bases at V and 3 bases at J, with 10 bases between. The CDR3 sequence is 14 residues long. In DNA, the CDR3 is TGCGCCAGCAGCCCGGACAGACCTAATGAAAAACTGTTTTTT. Translating it yields CASSPDRPNEKLFF.

This sequence joins TRBV4-1 and TRBJ2-7; 9 nucleotides align to TRBD2. V dropped 4 bases and J dropped 3; count of bases not matched to a gene: 10. This CDR3 region has 16 residues. Germline values: CDR1 MGHRA, CDR2 YSYEKL. The CDR3 region has the DNA TGCGCCAGCAGCCTAGACAGTAGCGGGAGCTACTACGAGCAGTACTTC. Translated, it gives CASSLDSSGSYYEQYF.

This clonotype was counted at least ten times. V and J are TRBV20-1 and TRBJ2-7; 7 bases agree with TRBD2. Losses at the gene ends were 1 base for V and 2 bases for J; bases not matched to a gene: 8. Germline loops: CDR1 DFQATT, CDR2 SNEGSKA (reference sequence). The CDR3 is 15 residues long. CDR3 amino acids: CSARVVTSETYEQYF. In DNA, the CDR3 is TGCAGTGCTAGAGTCGTCACTAGCGAAACCTACGAGCAGTACTTC.

This chain joins TRBV29-1 and TRBJ2-7; 8 bases align to TRBD1. The trim removed 4 bases at V and 9 bases at J, leaving 8 bases unmatched. Germline V lookup: CDR1 SQVTM, CDR2 ANQGSEA. CDR3 size: 12 residues. The CDR3 coding sequence is TGCAGCGTTGTCCTACAGGGGGAAGTGCAGTACTTC. As protein: CSVVLQGEVQYF.

This chain joins TRBV11-3 and TRBJ2-1, with TRBD2 as a possible D gene (5 bases). In germline, CDR1 is SGHNT, CDR2 YENEEA. This CDR3 spans 14 amino acids. With 1 base removed from V and 10 bases from J, the gap between germline ends came to 14 bases. Here the CDR3 reads CASSLGPSPGEQFF. CDR3 nucleotides: TGTGCCAGCAGCTTAGGACCTAGCCCGGGAGAGCAGTTCTTC.

This clonotype showed up many times. The rearrangement uses TRBV28 and TRBJ1-5; D may be TRBD1 (6 bases). Germline assignment: CDR1 MDHEN and CDR2 SYDVKM. V was pared by 6 bases and J by 0 bases, with 18 bases between. The CDR3 spans 17 residues. The CDR3: CASRNQRGGYSNQPQHF. The CDR3 nucleotides are TGTGCCAGCAGGAACCAAAGGGGGGGCTATAGCAATCAGCCCCAGCATTTT.

To note about this clonotype: A read error may account for a junction end that differs from germline. The chain joins TRBV7-2 to TRBJ2-5; 11 bases are shared with TRBD2. The CDR3 runs to 14 residues. Per the germline V gene, CDR1 is SGHTA and CDR2 is FQGNSA. The CDR3 loop reads CASSKTSGKETQYF. Written as DNA, the CDR3 is TGTGCTAGCAGCAAGACTAGCGGGAAAGAGACCCAGTACTTC.

Only a few counts were recorded for this clonotype. The CDR3 DNA is TGTGCCAGCAGTTTTGATTTTGGGACTAGCAATTCCGGGGAGCTGTTTTTT. Translated, it gives CASSFDFGTSNSGELFF. This sequence joins TRBV27 and TRBJ2-2; 9 positions agree with TRBD2. J was trimmed by 6 bases and V by 3 bases; bases with no gene match: 11. Germline CDR1 and CDR2: MNHEY and SMNVEV (reference sequence). The CDR3 covers 17 residues.

This clonotype was detected only a few times. The rearrangement links TRBV11-2 to TRBJ2-5, with a possible D match to TRBD2 (7 bases). CDR3 size: 13 residues. Trimming took 8 bases from V and 5 from J, leaving 15 bases between them. Germline V gene lookup returns CDR1 SGHAT and CDR2 FQNNGV. CDR3 coding DNA: TGTGCCAGCGAGGGGGGGGATCGTGAGACCCAGTACTTC. It translates to CASEGGDRETQYF.

This clonotype was seen a few times. The V call is TRBV20-1, the J call TRBJ2-5; either TRBD1 or TRBD2 may fit D (5 bases each). The germline gives CDR1 DFQATT, CDR2 SNEGSKA (reference sequence). With 6 bases removed from V and 5 bases from J, the gap between germline ends came to 13 bases. This CDR3 is built from 12 residues. The CDR3 DNA follows: TGCAGTGCGGTTCAGTGGGGGGAGACCCAGTACTTC. Amino acid sequence: CSAVQWGETQYF.

In its sample, this clonotype was seen many times. This rearrangement joins TRBV14 to TRBJ2-7; possibly TRBD2 for D (5 bases). The V gene's germline CDR1 is SGHDN and CDR2 FVKESK. This CDR3 has 14 amino acids. Trimming pared 5 bases from V and 4 bases from J, leaving 15 bases between. CDR3: CASSSGIRMYEQYF. The CDR3 DNA is TGTGCCAGCAGCTCCGGGATACGCATGTACGAGCAGTACTTC.

This clonotype came up many times. The V gene is TRBV28, the J gene TRBJ2-3, with D unclear. Germline V gene sequence: CDR1 MDHEN, CDR2 SYDVKM. CDR3 length: 15 residues. V gave up 5 bases and J gave up 2 bases, with 14 bases separating them. CDR3 coding DNA: TGTGCCAGCAGTCCTCCGGGCCCGACCACAGATACGCAGTATTTT. Translating gives CASSPPGPTTDTQYF.

This clonotype was picked up many times. The J gene is TRBJ1-1, the V gene TRBV4-1; possibly TRBD1 for D (5 bases). This CDR3 has 15 residues. The germline CDR1 and CDR2 sequences are MGHRA and YSYEKL. Deletions cut 3 bases from V and 3 bases from J, with 14 bases between. The CDR3 DNA reads TGCGCCAGCAGCCATCGGGACCCTGCGGACACTGAAGCTTTCTTT. Its translation is CASSHRDPADTEAFF.

Turning to this clonotype: A junction end diverges from the germline sequence, so it may reflect a read error. This sequence joins TRBV24-1 and TRBJ1-1, with 11 bases aligning to TRBD1. The CDR3 extends over 17 amino acids. The germline gives CDR1 KGHDR, CDR2 SFDVKD. The CDR3 DNA reads TGTGCCACCAGTGAGATCCCCGGACAGGGGGCGAACACTGAAGCCTTCTTT. Its translation: CATSEIPGQGANTEAFF.

In this sample, this clonotype turned up a few times. This sequence joins TRBV20-1 and TRBJ1-1; D unclear. The germline V and J ends were trimmed by 3 bases and 5 bases, with 7 bases remaining between them. Germline lookup yields CDR1 DFQATT and CDR2 SNEGSKA (reference sequence). This CDR3 has 11 amino acids. The CDR3: CSASSQTEAFF. The CDR3 nucleotides are TGCAGTGCTAGCTCCCAAACTGAAGCTTTCTTT.

This chain joins TRBV20-1 and TRBJ2-7; D possibly corresponds to TRBD2 (5 bases). The CDR3 consists of 12 residues. CDR1 is DFQATT, CDR2 SNEGSKA, per germline (reference sequence). Trimming shortened V by 4 bases and J by 6 bases, and 13 bases separated the two germline ends. This CDR3 reads CSATTSSGEQYF. The DNA of the CDR3 is TGCAGTGCTACAACTAGTTCGGGCGAGCAGTACTTC.

This clonotype was observed at least ten times. V usage is TRBV11-2 and J usage is TRBJ2-1; D unclear. The V gene's germline CDR1 is SGHAT and CDR2 FQNNGV. This CDR3 is built from 15 residues. Trimming left V 8 bases short and J 7 bases short, with 21 bases between. The CDR3 DNA reads as TGTGCCAGCTCCTTAAGAGGAGCGAGAGCGAATGAGCAGTTCTTC. Translating gives CASSLRGARANEQFF.

Here the CDR3 DNA reads TGTGCCAGCATCATCTGGGGTACCGGGGAGCTGTTTTTT. It codes for CASIIWGTGELFF. The genes are TRBV6-1 and TRBJ2-2; no clear D gene. This CDR3 is built from 13 residues. Trimming left V 7 bases short and J 5 bases short, with 11 bases between. CDR1 is MNHNS and CDR2 is SASEGT in the germline V gene.

This clonotype was recorded at least ten times. The gene calls are TRBV24-1 and TRBJ2-3, with D possibly being TRBD1 (5 bases). The CDR3 runs to 15 residues. The ends were cut back, 1 base at V and 4 bases at J, with 11 bases in the middle. Per germline, CDR1 KGHDR and CDR2 SFDVKD. CDR3 DNA sequence: TGTGCCACCAGTGATTTCCAGGGAATCGCAGATACGCAGTATTTT. Translation gives CATSDFQGIADTQYF.